The source of this T cell receptor beta chain is a study of T cells in Graves' hyperthyroidism and ophthalmopathy. Regions amplified from RNA transcripts were the TCR beta CDR3 regions. TCR CDR3 underwent first-round RT-PCR with the HTBI primer set. TCRdb itself ran the multiplex PCR reads through MiXCR, one entry per CDR3 protein. The table records a few hundred thousand distinct CDR3 sequences, around 42% of them present only once. Per germline, CDR1 MNHEY and CDR2 SMNVEV (reference sequence). Deletions cut 7 bases from V and 4 bases from J, with 17 bases between. This CDR3 is 14 amino acids long. Material for sequencing was peripheral blood or thyroid tissue (not recorded which). This TCR was sampled from a woman under 30 with Graves' hyperthyroidism. This chain links TRBV27 with TRBJ2-7; either TRBD1 or TRBD2 may supply D (6 bases each). The CDR3: CASKDGGRPYEQYF. CDR3 nucleotide sequence: TGTGCCAGCAAGGACGGGGGCAGGCCGTACGAGCAGTACTTC.